One sample yielded the 18 T cell receptor gamma chains listed below, sequenced in a study of γδ T cells in repeated Plasmodium falciparum infection (dated by TCRdb to the early 2020s). For bulk TCR repertoire analysis, Vgamma9/Vdelta2+ and Vdelta2-negative gammadelta T cell populations were isolated by flow sorting from peripheral blood mononuclear cells. Library preparation employed multiplex PCR. The instrument was an Illumina MiSeq. Public reads were reanalyzed in TCRdb with CATT, and rows carrying the same DNA were merged afterwards. The sample has more than 12,000 gamma-chain clones on record, approximately 1.5% of them singletons. The ten largest clones represent 28% of the sample. The specimen was gamma-delta T cells from blood. Receptor source: a pool of human donors (malaria-infected and uninfected, not separated).

This clone appeared many times. The TCRdb protein, from a much larger clone, departs from this DNA's translation at residue 6, likely by read error; the protein shown derives from the DNA. V and J are TRGV5 and TRGJ1 or TRGJ2. The CDR3 is 12 amino acids. Germline CDR1 and CDR2: VINAFY and YDVSNSKD. The trim removed 5 bases at V and 7 bases at J, leaving 8 bases unmatched. The CDR3 reads CATWGQWYKKLF. CDR3 nucleotide sequence: TGTGCCACCTGGGGCCAGTGGTATAAGAAACTCTTT.

This clone was picked up a small number of times. A far larger clone is one base from this, pointing to a likely read error. No DNA is shown, since the ends of the CDR3 on it are uncertain; the CDR3 is the one TCRdb lists. There is no J gene call, but TRGV2 is given as the V gene. With termini counted, the CDR3 has 32 amino acids. CDR1 is EGSNGY, CDR2 YDSYNSKV, per germline. CDR3 in amino acids: CATWDGQRGERNSLAVEQHLLSQVSIGRIQHF.

In this sample, this clone turned up a few times. This DNA translates differently at residue 12 from the TCRdb protein, which is that of a much larger clone; a read error is likely, and the protein shown is the DNA's own translation. The chain employs TRGV9 and TRGJP. TCRdb supplies no J gene; here it was assigned by aligning the nucleotide sequence to germline. Germline V gene sequence: CDR1 GITISATS, CDR2 ISYDGTV (reference sequence). The CDR3 runs 17 residues. For the CDR3, the DNA is TGTGCCTTGTGGGAGGACTCTCAAGAGTTGGGCGAAAAAATCAAGGTATTT. This gives the protein CALWEDSQELGEKIKVF.

This clone was counted between two and nine times. The protein in TCRdb stems from a much larger clone and differs at residue 4 from this DNA's translation, likely a read error; here the protein is translated from the DNA. This chain connects TRGV9 to TRGJ1 or TRGJ2. Matching the DNA to germline supplied the J gene, which TCRdb does not give. Germline V CDR1 and CDR2: GITISATS, ISYDGTV (reference sequence). The CDR3 is made up of 11 amino acids. CDR3 DNA: TGTGCCTTGGGGGAGCTTTTCCAGAAACTCTTT. Protein product: CALGELFQKLF.

This clone was observed at least ten times. TCRdb's entry gives the protein of a much larger clone, which mismatches this DNA's translation at residue 6, likely from a read error; the protein reported here is translated from the DNA. V is TRGV9 and J is TRGJ1 or TRGJ2. TCRdb offers no J gene call, so here the DNA was matched to germline to obtain one. CDR3 size: 13 residues. Germline values: CDR1 GITISATS, CDR2 ISYDGTV (reference sequence). Losses at the gene ends were 5 bases for V and 0 bases for J; bases not matched to a gene: 4. The CDR3 protein is CALWGRNYYKKLF. Here the CDR3 DNA reads TGTGCCTTGTGGGGGAGGAATTATTATAAGAAACTCTTT.

Regarding this clone: TCRdb has a much larger clone's protein, which differs at residue 7 from the translation of this DNA, likely because of a read error; what is shown is the protein translated from the DNA. The chain recombines TRGV9 with TRGJP. After removal of 2 bases from V and 6 bases from J, the junction contained 7 bases not matched to a gene. The CDR3 is 17 residues long. Per germline, CDR1 GITISATS and CDR2 ISYDGTV (reference sequence). The CDR3 DNA sequence: TGTGCCTTGTGGGAGGACGATCCAGAGTTGGGCAAAAAAATCAAGGTATTT. It specifies CALWEDDPELGKKIKVF.

This clone was seen ten or more times. This DNA translates differently at residue 7 from the TCRdb protein, which is that of a much larger clone; a read error is likely, and the protein shown is the DNA's own translation. J is TRGJ1 or TRGJ2 and V is TRGV3. The CDR3 extends over 17 amino acids. V gave up 0 bases and J gave up 4 bases; unmatched junction bases: 15. The V gene's germline CDR1 is VTNTFY and CDR2 YDVSTARD (reference sequence). The DNA for the CDR3 is TGTGCCACCTGGGACAGGCAAGGGCTGTTGGGATATTATAAGAAACTCTTT. Protein: CATWDRQGLLGYYKKLF.

This clone was recorded at least ten times. TCRdb assigns this DNA the protein of a much larger clone, which departs from its translation at residue 9; this likely reflects a read error, and the protein shown comes from translating the DNA. The chain employs TRGV9 and TRGJP. No J gene is reported in TCRdb; it was inferred here by comparing the DNA with germline. The germline V gene has CDR1 GITISATS and CDR2 ISYDGTV (reference sequence). The CDR3 runs to 16 residues. The DNA of the CDR3 is TGTGCCTTGTGGGAGGCAGAAGAGTTTGGCAAAAAAATCAAGGTATTT. This codes for CALWEAEEFGKKIKVF.

The table lists this clone with many counts. It is likely a read error: a sequence one base away is far more abundant. Other nucleotide sequences from this sample produce the same CDR3. The gene calls are TRGV3 and TRGJ1 or TRGJ2. Germline CDR1 VTNTFY, CDR2 YDVSTARD (reference sequence). The CDR3 loop spans 13 amino acids. The CDR3 region is CATWDRNYYKKLF. The CDR3 region has the DNA TGTGCCACCTGGGACAGGAATTATTACAAGAAACTCTTT.

This clone was recorded many times. The protein TCRdb lists belongs to a much larger clone and differs from this DNA's translation at residue 9, which points to a read error; the protein shown is made from the DNA. This chain connects TRGV9 to TRGJ1 or TRGJ2. The trim removed 0 bases at V and 7 bases at J, leaving 9 bases unmatched. Germline CDR1 is GITISATS and CDR2 is ISYDGTV (reference sequence). There are 14 residues in the CDR3. The CDR3 DNA reads as TGTGCCTTGTGGGAGGTGCCCAGGAGCTATAAGAAACTCTTT. This codes for CALWEVPRSYKKLF.

This clone was detected only a few times. TCRdb pairs this DNA with a much larger clone's protein that differs at residue 6, likely a read error; the protein shown was translated from the DNA. The chain links TRGV9 to TRGJ1 or TRGJ2. The J gene, absent from TCRdb, was called here by matching the DNA to germline. Per germline, CDR1 GITISATS and CDR2 ISYDGTV (reference sequence). The CDR3 totals 10 residues. V gave up 9 bases and J gave up 10 bases; unmatched junction bases: 9. The CDR3 protein is CALEVWKKLF. CDR3 in DNA: TGTGCCTTGGAGGTTTGGAAGAAACTCTTT.

As concerns this clone: The TCRdb protein comes from a much larger clone and disagrees with this DNA's translation at residue 7, likely due to a read error; the protein given here is derived from the DNA. This chain uses TRGV9 with TRGJ1 or TRGJ2. Since TCRdb gives no J gene, matching the DNA to germline was used here to assign it. V dropped 5 bases and J dropped 9; count of bases not matched to a gene: 7. Germline V lookup: CDR1 GITISATS, CDR2 ISYDGTV (reference sequence). This CDR3 spans 11 amino acids. The CDR3 here is CALWVCSKKLF. The CDR3 coding sequence is TGTGCCTTGTGGGTTTGCTCTAAGAAACTCTTT.

This clone showed up just a few times. Translating this DNA gives a protein that differs at residue 3 from the TCRdb one, which belongs to a much larger clone; a read error is likely, and the protein shown is this translation. The genes are TRGV3 and TRGJ1 or TRGJ2. In the absence of a J gene in TCRdb, the DNA was matched to germline to assign it here. This CDR3 contains 17 residues. Germline CDR1 VTNTFY, CDR2 YDVSTARD (reference sequence). CDR3 nucleotide sequence: TGTGCCTCCTGGGACAGGCTTGGGTCAGCCGTTCGGAATAAGAAACTCTTT. Residues: CASWDRLGSAVRNKKLF.

This clone was picked up a small number of times. It is likely a read error: a sequence one base away is far more abundant. Other DNA sequences in this sample translate to the same CDR3. The chain employs TRGV9 and TRGJ1 or TRGJ2. TCRdb carries no J gene annotation; the J gene was assigned here by matching the DNA with germline. Trimming at V came to 5 bases and at J to 9 bases, leaving 7 bases not matched to a gene. Germline values: CDR1 GITISATS, CDR2 ISYDGTV (reference sequence). The length of the CDR3 is 11 residues. The CDR3, as DNA: TGTGCCTTGTGGGTATGCCCTAAGAAACTCTTT. Residues: CALWVCPKKLF.

This clone was found a few times. The TCRdb record carries a much larger clone's protein, which differs from this DNA's translation at residue 6; a read error is the likely cause, and the protein listed here is the DNA translation. V is TRGV9 and J is TRGJP. Germline CDR1 GITISATS, CDR2 ISYDGTV (reference sequence). The CDR3 runs to 20 residues. DNA for the CDR3: TGTGCCTTGTGGGAGGCGTCTCAAGTTGGTAGAGAGTTAGGCAAAAAAATCAAGGTATTT. Its translation is CALWEASQVGRELGKKIKVF.

This clone was counted between two and nine times. A single base is all that separates this from a far larger clone, so a read error is likely. Additional DNA sequences in this sample encode the identical CDR3. The V and J genes are TRGV9 and TRGJP1. TCRdb leaves out the J gene; it was filled in here by matching the DNA to germline. The CDR3 is made up of 12 amino acids. The germline V gene encodes CDR1 GITISATS and CDR2 ISYDGTV (reference sequence). The CDR3 reads CALWATGWFKIF. Written as DNA, the CDR3 is TGCGCCTTGTGGGCCACTGGTTGGTTCAAGATATTT.

This clone was picked up a small number of times. This likely stems from a read error, as it lies one base from a far larger clone. Other DNA sequences in the same sample also yield this CDR3. The V call is TRGV3, the J call TRGJ1 or TRGJ2. Here the J gene was assigned by germline matching of the DNA, as TCRdb has none. Per germline, CDR1 VTNTFY and CDR2 YDVSTARD (reference sequence). The CDR3 loop spans 15 amino acids. The DNA of the CDR3 is TGTGCTACCTGGGACAGGTCCCTTCTTTATTATAAGAAACTCTTT. It translates to CATWDRSLLYYKKLF.

By share, this clone counts as medium-sized. The chain joins TRGV3 to TRGJ1 or TRGJ2. V lost 0 bases to trimming and J lost 6 bases; unmatched junction nucleotides: 11. The germline CDR1 and CDR2 sequences are VTNTFY and YDVSTARD (reference sequence). The CDR3 has 15 residues. For the CDR3, the DNA is TGTGCCACCTGGGACAGGCGTCGGTGTCTTTATAAGAAACTCTTT. Encoded protein: CATWDRRRCLYKKLF.